A selection of T cell receptor beta chains follows, all from one sample in a study of T cell clones after liver transplantation. Sequenced by immunoSEQ multiplex PCR; TCRdb stores in-frame clones only, minus some. The sample has tens of thousands of clones; around 70% are singletons. The source material was CD4+ T cells from blood, sampled at the roughly 16-month timepoint. These receptors were taken from a human patient who received a liver transplant. Some of the T cells may derive from the graft donor. The conserved cysteine and the conserved F or W are not part of the CDR3 here. D genes are given only for firm matches.

J | length | V | D | CDR3
TRBJ2-2 | 14 | TRBV7-6 | - | ASSLGQGKETGELF
TRBJ2-3 | 13 | TRBV18 | TRBD2 | ASSRSSGSLDTQY
TRBJ1-6 | 13 | TRBV9 | TRBD1 | ASSAGDRFNSPLH
TRBJ2-5 | 17 | TRBV11-2 | TRBD2 | ASSSPRGLAGVPPGTQY
TRBJ1-5 | 11 | TRBV19 | - | ASSILGNQPQH
TRBJ1-3 | 13 | TRBV10-3 | TRBD1 | AITRDRGSGNTIY
TRBJ2-7 | 10 | TRBV15 | - | ATSREGYEQY
TRBJ2-4 | 17 | TRBV19 | - | ASSIDGAGAGIAKNIQY
TRBJ1-4 | 11 | TRBV30 | - | AWTGRSNEKLF
TRBJ1-4 | 12 | TRBV10-1 | TRBD1 | ARWDRETNEKLF
TRBJ1-1 | 12 | TRBV25-1 | - | ASSGIGQGSEAF
TRBJ1-6 | 14 | TRBV21-1 | - | ASSKVVRPYNSPLH
TRBJ2-3 | 14 | TRBV28 | - | ASSFRRWESPDTQY
TRBJ2-5 | 14 | TRBV14 | - | ASSQEGPGTSTRAY
TRBJ1-2 | 10 | TRBV5-1 | TRBD1 | ASSLTGGGYT
TRBJ2-3 | 12 | TRBV6-5 | - | ASKQGFGTDTQY
TRBJ1-6 | 13 | TRBV19 | TRBD1 | ASSIDRGQNSPLH
TRBJ1-1 | 11 | TRBV11-3 | - | ASSLGENTEAF
TRBJ1-6 | 14 | TRBV6-4 | - | ASSESGGRGNSPLH
TRBJ1-5 | 13 | TRBV7-2 | - | ASLGEIYSNQPQH
TRBJ1-1 | 12 | TRBV7-8 | - | ASSLSGQGSSAF
TRBJ1-1 | 12 | TRBV29-1 | - | SADLAGFGTEAF
TRBJ2-5 | 12 | TRBV5-1 | - | ASSPPGLRETQY
TRBJ2-5 | 13 | TRBV7-7 | TRBD1 | ASSRDRGGQETQY
TRBJ2-5 | 11 | TRBV5-4 | - | ASSVGAQETQY
TRBJ1-2 | 13 | TRBV13 | TRBD1 | ASSLAGQGIGGYT
TRBJ2-2 | 12 | TRBV7-2 | - | ASSLALGAGELF
TRBJ2-7 | 10 | TRBV10-3 | - | ATSDTDYEQY
TRBJ2-3 | 14 | TRBV7-2 | - | ASSIGGRGYTDTQY
TRBJ2-1 | 13 | TRBV7-2 | TRBD2 | ASSPQTSLYNEQF
TRBJ2-2 | 13 | TRBV28 | - | ASSLQQMNTGELF
TRBJ1-1 | 11 | TRBV6-5 | - | ASSWGVNTEAF
TRBJ1-1 | 11 | TRBV27 | TRBD1 | ASTRGGLSEAF
TRBJ1-4 | 14 | TRBV7-9 | TRBD1 | ASSLGQGAFVEKLF
TRBJ1-1 | 11 | TRBV7-9 | - | ASGTQANTEAF
TRBJ1-2 | 10 | TRBV5-4 | - | ASSLTDRGYT
TRBJ2-2 | 12 | TRBV5-1 | TRBD2 | ASSPGGYTGELF
TRBJ2-7 | 15 | TRBV7-8 | - | ASSPTVGTGISYEQY
TRBJ2-1 | 12 | TRBV19 | - | ASTRDRPGNEQF
TRBJ1-5 | 14 | TRBV7-8 | TRBD1 | ASSPTGTVGNQPQH
TRBJ2-7 | 13 | TRBV28 | - | ASSLVGRGAYEQY
TRBJ2-6 | 15 | TRBV11-2 | - | ASSLVLGASGANVLT
TRBJ2-1 | 13 | TRBV19 | TRBD1 | ASTPDRSSYNEQF
TRBJ1-6 | 12 | TRBV4-2 | - | ASSQDVRDSPLH
TRBJ2-5 | 14 | TRBV6-5 | TRBD1 | ASSYSIGTAQETQY
TRBJ2-3 | 15 | TRBV2 | TRBD1 | ASRGRQGIPLTDTQY
TRBJ1-2 | 9 | TRBV2 | - | ASSERNGYT
TRBJ1-5 | 11 | TRBV11-3 | TRBD1 | ASSLEQGATQH
TRBJ2-2 | 15 | TRBV7-6 | TRBD1 | ASSPGQGGLLAGELF
TRBJ2-4 | 17 | TRBV15 | - | ATSRDSFNISIAKNIQY
TRBJ1-1 | 13 | TRBV28 | - | ASSLLKGRNTEAF
TRBJ1-1 | 13 | TRBV11-2 | TRBD1 | ASSVTGDPFTEAF
TRBJ1-1 | 12 | TRBV6-1 | TRBD1 | ASRQQGGTTEAF
TRBJ1-5 | 13 | TRBV2 | - | ASSEKTAGGQPQH
TRBJ1-2 | 13 | TRBV6-6 | TRBD1 | ASSPDRNHNYGYT